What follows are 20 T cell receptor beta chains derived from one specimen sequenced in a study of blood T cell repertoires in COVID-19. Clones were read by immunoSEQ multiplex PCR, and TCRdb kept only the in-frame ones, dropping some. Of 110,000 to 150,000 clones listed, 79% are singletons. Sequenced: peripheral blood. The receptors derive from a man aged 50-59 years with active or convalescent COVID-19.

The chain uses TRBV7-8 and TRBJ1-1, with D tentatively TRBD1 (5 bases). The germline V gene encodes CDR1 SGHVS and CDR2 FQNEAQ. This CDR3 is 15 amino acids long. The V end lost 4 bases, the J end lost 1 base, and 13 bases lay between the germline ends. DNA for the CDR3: TGTGCCAGCAGCTGGGCAGGGCAGAAGAACACTGAAGCTTTCTTT. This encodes CASSWAGQKNTEAFF.

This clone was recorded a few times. CDR3 residues: CASRASDSYEQYF. The CDR3 bases are TGTGCCAGCCGCGCTAGCGACTCCTACGAGCAGTACTTC. This chain links TRBV9 with TRBJ2-7; tentative D call: TRBD2 (6 bases). The length of the CDR3 is 13 residues. Germline CDR1 and CDR2: SGDLS and YYNGEE. The V end was cut by 7 bases, the J end by 0 bases, with 11 bases between.

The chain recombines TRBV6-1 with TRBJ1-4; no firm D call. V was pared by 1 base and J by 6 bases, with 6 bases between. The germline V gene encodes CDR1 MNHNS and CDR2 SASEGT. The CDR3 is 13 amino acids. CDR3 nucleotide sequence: TGTGCCAGCAGTGAAGTGGCAGATGAAAAACTGTTTTTT. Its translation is CASSEVADEKLFF.

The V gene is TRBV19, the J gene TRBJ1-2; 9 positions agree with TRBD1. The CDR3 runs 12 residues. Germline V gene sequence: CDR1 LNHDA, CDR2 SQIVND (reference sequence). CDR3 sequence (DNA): TGTGTGGCGGGACAGGGCAACTATGGCTACACCTTC. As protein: CVAGQGNYGYTF.

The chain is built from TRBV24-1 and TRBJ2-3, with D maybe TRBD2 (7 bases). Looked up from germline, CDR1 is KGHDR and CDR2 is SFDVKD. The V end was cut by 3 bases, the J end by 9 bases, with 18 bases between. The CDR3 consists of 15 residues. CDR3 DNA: TGTGCCACCAGTGATGGGGGGGGGCTCCCTGAGACGCAGTATTTT. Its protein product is CATSDGGGLPETQYF.

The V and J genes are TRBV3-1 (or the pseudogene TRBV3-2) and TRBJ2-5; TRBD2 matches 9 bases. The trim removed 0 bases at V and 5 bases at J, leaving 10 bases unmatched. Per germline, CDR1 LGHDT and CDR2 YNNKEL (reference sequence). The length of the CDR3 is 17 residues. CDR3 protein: CASSQDKGGRAKETQYF. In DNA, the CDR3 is TGTGCCAGCAGCCAAGACAAGGGCGGGAGGGCCAAGGAGACCCAGTACTTC.

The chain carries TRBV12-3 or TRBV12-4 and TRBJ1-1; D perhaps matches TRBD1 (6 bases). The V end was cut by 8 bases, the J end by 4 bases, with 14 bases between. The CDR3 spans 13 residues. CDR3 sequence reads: CASRQGPGTEAFF. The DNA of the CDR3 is TGTGCCAGCCGGCAGGGGCCGGGCACTGAAGCTTTCTTT.

CDR3 residues: CASSLGWGDEQFF. The CDR3 DNA follows: TGTGCCAGCAGCTTAGGATGGGGAGATGAGCAGTTCTTC. V gene TRBV7-9 combines with J gene TRBJ2-1; TRBD2 might be the D (5 bases). The V end was cut by 1 base, the J end by 8 bases, with 9 bases between. CDR1 is SEHNR, CDR2 FQNEAQ, per germline (reference sequence). This CDR3 is built from 13 residues.

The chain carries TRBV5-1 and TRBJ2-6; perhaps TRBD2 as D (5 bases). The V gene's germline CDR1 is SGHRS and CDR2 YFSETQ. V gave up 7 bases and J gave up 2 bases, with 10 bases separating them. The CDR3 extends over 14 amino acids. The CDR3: CASHEGTGANVLTF. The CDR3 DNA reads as TGCGCCAGCCATGAGGGTACTGGGGCCAACGTCCTGACTTTC.

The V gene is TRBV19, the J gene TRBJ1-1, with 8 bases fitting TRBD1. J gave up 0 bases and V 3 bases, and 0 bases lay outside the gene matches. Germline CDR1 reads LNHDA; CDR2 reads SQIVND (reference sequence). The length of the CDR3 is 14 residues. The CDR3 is CASSIRGLNTEAFF. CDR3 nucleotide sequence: TGTGCCAGTAGTATCAGGGGGCTGAACACTGAAGCTTTCTTT.

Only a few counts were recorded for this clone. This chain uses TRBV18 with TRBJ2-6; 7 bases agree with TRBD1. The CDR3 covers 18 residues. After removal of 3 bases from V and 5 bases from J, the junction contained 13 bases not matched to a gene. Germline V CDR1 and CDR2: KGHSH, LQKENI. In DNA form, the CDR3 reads TGTGCCAGCTCACCTCTTAGGGGGCCCTCCGTCTGGGCCAACGTCCTGACTTTC. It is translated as CASSPLRGPSVWANVLTF.

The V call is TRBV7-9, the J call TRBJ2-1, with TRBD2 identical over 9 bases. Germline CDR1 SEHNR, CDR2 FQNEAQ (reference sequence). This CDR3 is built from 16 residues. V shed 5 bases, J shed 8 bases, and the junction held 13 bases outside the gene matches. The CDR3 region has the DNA TGTGCCAGCAGCCACCCGGGACTAGCATATCTGTATGAGCAGTTCTTC. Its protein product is CASSHPGLAYLYEQFF.

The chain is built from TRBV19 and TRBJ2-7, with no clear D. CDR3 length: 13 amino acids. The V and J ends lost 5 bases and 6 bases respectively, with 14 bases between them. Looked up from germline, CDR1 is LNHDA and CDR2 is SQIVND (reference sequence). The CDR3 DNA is TGTGCCAGTAGTCTGGGCCTTGCACTCGAGCAGTACTTC. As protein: CASSLGLALEQYF.

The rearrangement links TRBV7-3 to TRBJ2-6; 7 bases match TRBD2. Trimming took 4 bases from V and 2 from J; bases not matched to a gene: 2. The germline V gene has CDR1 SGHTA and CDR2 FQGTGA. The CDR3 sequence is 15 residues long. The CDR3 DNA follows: TGTGCCAGCAGCTCACGGGAGGCTGGGGCCAACGTCCTGACTTTC. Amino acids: CASSSREAGANVLTF. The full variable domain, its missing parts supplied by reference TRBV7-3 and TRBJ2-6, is GAGVSQTPSNKVTEKGKYVELRCDPISGHTALYWYRQSLGQGPEFLIYFQGTGAADDSGLPNDRFFAVRPEGSVSTLKIQRTERGDSAVYLCASSSREAGANVLTFGAGSRLTVL.

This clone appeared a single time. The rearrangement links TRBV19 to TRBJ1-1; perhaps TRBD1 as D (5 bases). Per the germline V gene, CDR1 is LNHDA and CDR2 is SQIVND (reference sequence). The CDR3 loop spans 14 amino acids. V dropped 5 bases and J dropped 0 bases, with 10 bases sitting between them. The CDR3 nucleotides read TGTGCCAGTAGTCCACAGGCGGTGAACACTGAAGCTTTCTTT. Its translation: CASSPQAVNTEAFF.

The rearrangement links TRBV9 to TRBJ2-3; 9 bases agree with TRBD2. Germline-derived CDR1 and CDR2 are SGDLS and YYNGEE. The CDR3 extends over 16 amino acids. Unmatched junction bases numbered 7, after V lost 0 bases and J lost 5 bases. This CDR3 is CASSVGVAGVGDTQYF. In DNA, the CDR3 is TGTGCCAGCAGCGTAGGGGTAGCGGGAGTCGGAGATACGCAGTATTTT.

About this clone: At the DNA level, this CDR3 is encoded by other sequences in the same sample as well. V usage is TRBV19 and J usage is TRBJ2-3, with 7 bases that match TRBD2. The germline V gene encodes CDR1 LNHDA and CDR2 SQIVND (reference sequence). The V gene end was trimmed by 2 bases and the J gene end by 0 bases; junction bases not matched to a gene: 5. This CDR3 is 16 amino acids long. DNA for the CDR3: TGTGCCAGTAGTATACGAAGCGGGACTAGCACAGATACGCAGTATTTT. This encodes CASSIRSGTSTDTQYF. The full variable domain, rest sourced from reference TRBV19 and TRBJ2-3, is DGGITQSPKYLFRKEGQNVTLSCEQNLNHDAMYWYRQDPGQGLRLIYYSQIVNDFQKGDIAEGYSVSREKKESFPLTVTSAQKNPTAFYLCASSIRSGTSTDTQYFGPGTRLTVL.

The CDR3 DNA follows: TGTGCCAGTAGTGTCTCAGGGGGTAATCAGCCCCAGCATTTT. This codes for CASSVSGGNQPQHF. The chain links TRBV19 to TRBJ1-5; 7 nucleotides agree with TRBD1. The V and J ends lost 5 bases and 4 bases, in that order; junction bases with no gene match: 5. The CDR3 extends over 14 amino acids. Germline values: CDR1 LNHDA, CDR2 SQIVND (reference sequence). Full variable domain (missing parts from reference TRBV19 and TRBJ1-5): DGGITQSPKYLFRKEGQNVTLSCEQNLNHDAMYWYRQDPGQGLRLIYYSQIVNDFQKGDIAEGYSVSREKKESFPLTVTSAQKNPTAFYLCASSVSGGNQPQHFGDGTRLSIL.

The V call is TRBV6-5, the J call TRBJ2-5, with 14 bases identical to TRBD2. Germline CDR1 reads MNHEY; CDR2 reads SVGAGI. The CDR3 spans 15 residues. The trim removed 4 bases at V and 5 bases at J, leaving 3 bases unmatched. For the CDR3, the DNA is TGTGCCAGCAGTTGGACTAGCGGGAGGCTGGAGACCCAGTACTTC. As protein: CASSWTSGRLETQYF.

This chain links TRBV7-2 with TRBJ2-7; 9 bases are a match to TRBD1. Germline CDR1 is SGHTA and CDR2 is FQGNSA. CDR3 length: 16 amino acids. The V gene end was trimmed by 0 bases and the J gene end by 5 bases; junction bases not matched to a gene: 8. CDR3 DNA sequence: TGTGCCAGCAGCTTAGCCTCCGGGACAGGGAGCGACGAGCAGTACTTC. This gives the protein CASSLASGTGSDEQYF.